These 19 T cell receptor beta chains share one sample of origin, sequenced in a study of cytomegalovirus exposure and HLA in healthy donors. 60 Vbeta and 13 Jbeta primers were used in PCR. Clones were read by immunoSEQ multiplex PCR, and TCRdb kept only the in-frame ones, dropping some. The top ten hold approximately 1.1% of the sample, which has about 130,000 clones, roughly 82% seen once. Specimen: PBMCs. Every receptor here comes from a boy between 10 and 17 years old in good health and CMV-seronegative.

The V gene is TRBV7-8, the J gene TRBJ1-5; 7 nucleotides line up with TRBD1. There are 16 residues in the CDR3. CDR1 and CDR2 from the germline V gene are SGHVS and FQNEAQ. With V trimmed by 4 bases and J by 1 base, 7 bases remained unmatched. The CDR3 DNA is TGTGCCAGCAGCTCTGGACAGGCCCCCAGCAATCAGCCCCAGCATTTT. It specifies CASSSGQAPSNQPQHF.

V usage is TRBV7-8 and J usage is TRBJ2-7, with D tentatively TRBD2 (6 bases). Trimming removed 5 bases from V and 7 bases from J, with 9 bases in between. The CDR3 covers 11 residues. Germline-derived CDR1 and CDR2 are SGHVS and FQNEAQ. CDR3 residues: CASSLAGEQYF. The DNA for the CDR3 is TGTGCCAGCAGCCTTGCGGGGGAGCAGTACTTC.

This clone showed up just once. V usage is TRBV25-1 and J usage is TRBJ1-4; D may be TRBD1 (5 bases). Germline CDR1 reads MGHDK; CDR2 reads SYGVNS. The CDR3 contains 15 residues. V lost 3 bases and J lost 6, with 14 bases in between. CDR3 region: CASSEGLTGDEKLFF. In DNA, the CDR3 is TGTGCCAGCAGTGAGGGGTTAACAGGAGATGAAAAACTGTTTTTT.

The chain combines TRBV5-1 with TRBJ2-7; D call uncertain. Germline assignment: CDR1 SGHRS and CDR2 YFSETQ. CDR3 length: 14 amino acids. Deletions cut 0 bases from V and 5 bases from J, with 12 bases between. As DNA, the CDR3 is TGCGCCAGCAGCTTGGGTCTCAACTCTAACGAGCAGTACTTC. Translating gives CASSLGLNSNEQYF. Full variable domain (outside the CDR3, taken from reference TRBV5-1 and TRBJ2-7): KAGVTQTPRYLIKTRGQQVTLSCSPISGHRSVSWYQQTPGQGLQFLFEYFSETQRNKGNFPGRFSGRQFSNSRSEMNVSTLELGDSALYLCASSLGLNSNEQYFGPGTRLTVT.

The CDR3 here is CAGSLISGAGYTF. Written as DNA, the CDR3 is TGTGCCGGATCTCTTATTAGCGGGGCTGGCTACACCTTC. This chain links TRBV2 with TRBJ1-2; TRBD1 might be the D (5 bases). CDR1 is SNHLY, CDR2 FYNNEI, per germline. The CDR3 runs 13 residues. Trimming left V 11 bases short and J 7 bases short, with 20 bases between.

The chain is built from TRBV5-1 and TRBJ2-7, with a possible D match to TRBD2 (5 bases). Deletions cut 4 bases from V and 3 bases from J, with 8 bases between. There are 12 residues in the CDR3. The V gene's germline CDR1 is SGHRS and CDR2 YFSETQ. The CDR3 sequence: CASSADYYEQYF. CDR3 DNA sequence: TGCGCCAGCAGCGCCGACTACTACGAGCAGTACTTC. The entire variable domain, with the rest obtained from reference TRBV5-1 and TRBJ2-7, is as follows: KAGVTQTPRYLIKTRGQQVTLSCSPISGHRSVSWYQQTPGQGLQFLFEYFSETQRNKGNFPGRFSGRQFSNSRSEMNVSTLELGDSALYLCASSADYYEQYFGPGTRLTVT.

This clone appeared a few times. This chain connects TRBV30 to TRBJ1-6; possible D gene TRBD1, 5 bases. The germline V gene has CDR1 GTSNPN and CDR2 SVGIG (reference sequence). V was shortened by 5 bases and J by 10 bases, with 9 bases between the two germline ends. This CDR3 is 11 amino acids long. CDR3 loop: CAWGGYSPLHF. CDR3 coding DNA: TGTGCCTGGGGGGGGTACTCACCCCTCCACTTT.

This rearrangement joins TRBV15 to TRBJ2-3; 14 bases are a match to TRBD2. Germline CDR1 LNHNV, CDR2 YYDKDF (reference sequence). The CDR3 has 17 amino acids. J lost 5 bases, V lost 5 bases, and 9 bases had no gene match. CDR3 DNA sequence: TGTGCCACCAGCTTCCGTCCGGGGACTAGCGGGAGAGATACGCAGTATTTT. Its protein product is CATSFRPGTSGRDTQYF. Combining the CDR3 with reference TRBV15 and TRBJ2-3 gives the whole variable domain DAMVIQNPRYQVTQFGKPVTLSCSQTLNHNVMYWYQQKSSQAPKLLFHYYDKDFNNEADTPDNFQSRRPNTSFCFLDIRSPGLGDTAMYLCATSFRPGTSGRDTQYFGPGTRLTVL.

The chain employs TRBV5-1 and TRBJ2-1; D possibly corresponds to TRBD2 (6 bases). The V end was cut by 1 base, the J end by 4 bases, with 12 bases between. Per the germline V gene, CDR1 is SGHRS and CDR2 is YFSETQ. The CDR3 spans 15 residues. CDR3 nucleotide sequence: TGCGCCAGCAGCTTGCGGGCGGGGAAGTACAATGAGCAGTTCTTC. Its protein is CASSLRAGKYNEQFF.

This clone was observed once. The CDR3 DNA sequence: TGTGCCACGGGGAGCGGGAGATCCTACGAGCAGTACTTC. Its protein is CATGSGRSYEQYF. The rearrangement joins TRBV15 to TRBJ2-7; the match to TRBD2 covers 8 bases. V shed 9 bases, J shed 1 base, and the junction held 5 bases outside the gene matches. The CDR3 sequence is 13 residues long. CDR1 and CDR2 from the germline V gene are LNHNV and YYDKDF (reference sequence).

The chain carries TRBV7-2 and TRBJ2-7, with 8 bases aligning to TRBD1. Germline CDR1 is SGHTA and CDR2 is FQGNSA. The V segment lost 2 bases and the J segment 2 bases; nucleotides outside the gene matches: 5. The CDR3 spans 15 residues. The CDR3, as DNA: TGTGCCAGCAGCTTACGACAGGGGTCCGCCTACGAGCAGTACTTC. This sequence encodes CASSLRQGSAYEQYF.

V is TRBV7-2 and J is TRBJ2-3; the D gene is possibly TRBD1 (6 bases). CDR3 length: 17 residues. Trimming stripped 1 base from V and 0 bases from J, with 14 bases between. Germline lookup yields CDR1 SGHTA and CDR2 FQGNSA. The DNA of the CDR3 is TGTGCCAGCAGCTTAGTTCTTGGGGGCGGTAGCACAGATACGCAGTATTTT. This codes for CASSLVLGGGSTDTQYF.

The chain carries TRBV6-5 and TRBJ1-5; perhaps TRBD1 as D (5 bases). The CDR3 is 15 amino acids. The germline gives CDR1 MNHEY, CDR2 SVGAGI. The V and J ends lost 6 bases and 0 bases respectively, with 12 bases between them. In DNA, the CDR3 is TGTGCCAGCAGGCCCGGGACTTATAGCAATCAGCCCCAGCATTTT. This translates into CASRPGTYSNQPQHF.

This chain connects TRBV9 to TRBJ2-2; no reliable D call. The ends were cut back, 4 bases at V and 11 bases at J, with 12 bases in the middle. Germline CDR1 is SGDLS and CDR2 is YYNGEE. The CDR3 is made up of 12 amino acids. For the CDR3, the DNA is TGTGCCAGCAGCTCCTTCGGCGGTGAGCTGTTTTTT. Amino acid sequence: CASSSFGGELFF.

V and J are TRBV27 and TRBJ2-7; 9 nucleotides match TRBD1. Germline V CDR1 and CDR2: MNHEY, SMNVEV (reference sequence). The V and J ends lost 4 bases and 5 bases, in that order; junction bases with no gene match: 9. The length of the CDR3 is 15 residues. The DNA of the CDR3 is TGTGCCAGCAGTTCAACCCTACAGGGGGCGGACGAGCAGTACTTC. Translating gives CASSSTLQGADEQYF.

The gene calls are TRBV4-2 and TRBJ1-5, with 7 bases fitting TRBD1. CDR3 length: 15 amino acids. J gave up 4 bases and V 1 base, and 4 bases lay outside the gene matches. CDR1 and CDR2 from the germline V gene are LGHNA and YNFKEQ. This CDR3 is CASSQGGTENQPQHF. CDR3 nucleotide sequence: TGTGCCAGCAGCCAAGGGGGGACAGAAAATCAGCCCCAGCATTTT.

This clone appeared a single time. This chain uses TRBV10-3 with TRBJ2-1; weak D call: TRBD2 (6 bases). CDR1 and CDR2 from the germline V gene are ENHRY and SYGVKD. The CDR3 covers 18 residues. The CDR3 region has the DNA TGTGCATCGGAGGGATTAGATGGGGCGGGACCTACCCGAGGTGAGCAGTTCTTC. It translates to CASEGLDGAGPTRGEQFF.

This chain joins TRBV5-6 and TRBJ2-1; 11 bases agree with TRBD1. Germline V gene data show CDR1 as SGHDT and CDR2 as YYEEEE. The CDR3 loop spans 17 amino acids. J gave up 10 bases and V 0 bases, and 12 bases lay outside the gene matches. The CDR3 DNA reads TGTGCCAGCAGCTTGGGACCCCTAGGACAGGGGGCGCGGGAGCAGTTCTTC. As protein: CASSLGPLGQGAREQFF.

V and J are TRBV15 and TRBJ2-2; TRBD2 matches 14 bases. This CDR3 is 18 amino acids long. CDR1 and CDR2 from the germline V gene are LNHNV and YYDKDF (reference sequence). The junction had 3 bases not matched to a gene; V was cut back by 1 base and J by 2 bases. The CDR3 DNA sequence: TGTGCCACCAGCAGAGCGGGACTAGCGGGAGTAAACACCGGGGAGCTGTTTTTT. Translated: CATSRAGLAGVNTGELFF.